The T cell receptor beta chain described here comes from a study of blood T cells in healthy people across ages. Russia was home to the donors, healthy Caucasian individuals aged about 6 to 90. The germline V gene encodes CDR1 MDHEN and CDR2 SYDVKM. With V trimmed by 3 bases and J by 2 bases, 5 bases remained unmatched. The CDR3 loop spans 15 amino acids. Alongside a J-beta primer mix, a sample-barcoded 5' primer served in a second PCR lasting about 6 to 11 cycles. MiXCR was run by TCRdb on the 5' RACE reads, yielding one entry per CDR3 protein. The sample includes 800,000 to 1,000,000 distinct CDR3 sequences, around 48% seen only once; the top ten take about an eighth.

The specimen was blood. The V gene is TRBV28, the J gene TRBJ2-7; 9 bases are a match to TRBD1. The TCR was taken from a man younger than 40 in good health. The DNA of the CDR3 is TGTGCCAGCAGTTTTTCCGGGACAGGGACCTACGAGCAGTACTTC. Translation: CASSFSGTGTYEQYF.